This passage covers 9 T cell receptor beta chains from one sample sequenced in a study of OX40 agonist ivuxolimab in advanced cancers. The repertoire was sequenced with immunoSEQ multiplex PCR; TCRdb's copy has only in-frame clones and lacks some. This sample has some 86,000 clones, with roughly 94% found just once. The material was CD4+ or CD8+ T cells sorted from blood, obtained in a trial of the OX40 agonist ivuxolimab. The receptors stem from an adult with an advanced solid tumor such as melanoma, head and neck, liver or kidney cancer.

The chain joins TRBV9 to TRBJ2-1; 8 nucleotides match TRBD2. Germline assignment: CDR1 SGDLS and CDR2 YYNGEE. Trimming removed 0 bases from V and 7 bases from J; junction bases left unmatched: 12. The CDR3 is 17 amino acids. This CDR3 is CASSVELAVTQGNEQFF. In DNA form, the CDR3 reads TGTGCCAGCAGCGTAGAACTAGCGGTAACCCAAGGGAATGAGCAGTTCTTC.

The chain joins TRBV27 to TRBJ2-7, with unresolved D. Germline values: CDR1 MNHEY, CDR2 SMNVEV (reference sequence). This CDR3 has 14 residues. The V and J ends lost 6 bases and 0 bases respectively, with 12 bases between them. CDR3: CASRGLGSSYEQYF. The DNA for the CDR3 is TGTGCCAGCAGGGGTTTAGGAAGCTCCTACGAGCAGTACTTC.

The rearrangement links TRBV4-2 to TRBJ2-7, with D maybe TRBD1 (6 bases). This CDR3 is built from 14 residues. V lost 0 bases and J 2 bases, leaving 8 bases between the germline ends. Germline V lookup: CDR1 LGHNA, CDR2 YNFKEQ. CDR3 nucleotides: TGTGCCAGCAGCCAAGAAGGGGGAACCTACGAGCAGTACTTC. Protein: CASSQEGGTYEQYF.

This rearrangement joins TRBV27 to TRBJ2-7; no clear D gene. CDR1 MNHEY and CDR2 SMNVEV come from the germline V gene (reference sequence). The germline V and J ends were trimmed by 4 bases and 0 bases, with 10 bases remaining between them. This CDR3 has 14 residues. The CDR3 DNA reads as TGTGCCAGCAGTTACGACACTCTCTCCTACGAGCAGTACTTC. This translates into CASSYDTLSYEQYF.

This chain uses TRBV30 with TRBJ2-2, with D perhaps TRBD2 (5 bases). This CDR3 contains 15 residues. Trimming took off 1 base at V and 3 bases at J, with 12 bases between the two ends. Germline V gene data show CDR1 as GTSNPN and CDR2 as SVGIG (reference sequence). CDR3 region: CAWSEDSEYTGELFF. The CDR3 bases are TGTGCCTGGAGTGAGGATAGCGAGTACACCGGGGAGCTGTTTTTT.

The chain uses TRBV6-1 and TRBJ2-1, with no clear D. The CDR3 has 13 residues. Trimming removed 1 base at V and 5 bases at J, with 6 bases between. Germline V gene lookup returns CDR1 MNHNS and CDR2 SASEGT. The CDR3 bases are TGTGCCAGCAGTGAAGGGTCCCACAATGAGCAGTTCTTC. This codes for CASSEGSHNEQFF.

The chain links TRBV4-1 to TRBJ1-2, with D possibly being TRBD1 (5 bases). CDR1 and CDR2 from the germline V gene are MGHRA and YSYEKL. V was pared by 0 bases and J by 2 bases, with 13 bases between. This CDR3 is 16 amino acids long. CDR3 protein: CASSQDQGPANYGYTF. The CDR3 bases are TGCGCCAGCAGCCAAGATCAGGGTCCGGCGAACTATGGCTACACCTTC.

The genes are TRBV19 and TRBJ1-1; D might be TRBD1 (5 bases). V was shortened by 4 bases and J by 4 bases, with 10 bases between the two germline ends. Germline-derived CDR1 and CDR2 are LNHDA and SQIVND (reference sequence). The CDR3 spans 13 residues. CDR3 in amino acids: CASSTRVGTEAFF. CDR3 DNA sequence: TGTGCCAGTAGTACCAGGGTTGGCACTGAAGCTTTCTTT.

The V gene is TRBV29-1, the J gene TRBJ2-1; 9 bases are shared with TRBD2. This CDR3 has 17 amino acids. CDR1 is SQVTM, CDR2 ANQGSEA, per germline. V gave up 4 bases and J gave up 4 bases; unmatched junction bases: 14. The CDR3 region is CSVASTKRGAIYNEQFF. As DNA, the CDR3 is TGCAGCGTTGCTTCAACAAAGCGGGGGGCCATTTACAATGAGCAGTTCTTC.